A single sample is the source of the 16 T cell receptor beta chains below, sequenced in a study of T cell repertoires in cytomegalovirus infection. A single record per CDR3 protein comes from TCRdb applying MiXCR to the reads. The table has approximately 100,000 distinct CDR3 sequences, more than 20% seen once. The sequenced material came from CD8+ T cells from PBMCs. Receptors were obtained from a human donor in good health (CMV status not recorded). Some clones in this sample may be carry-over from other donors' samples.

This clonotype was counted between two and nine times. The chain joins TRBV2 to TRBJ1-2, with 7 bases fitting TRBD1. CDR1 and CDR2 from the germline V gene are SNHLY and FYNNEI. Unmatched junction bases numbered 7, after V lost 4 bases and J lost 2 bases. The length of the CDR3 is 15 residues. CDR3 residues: CASSGGRGNNYGYTF. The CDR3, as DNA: TGTGCCAGCAGTGGGGGCAGGGGGAACAACTATGGCTACACCTTC.

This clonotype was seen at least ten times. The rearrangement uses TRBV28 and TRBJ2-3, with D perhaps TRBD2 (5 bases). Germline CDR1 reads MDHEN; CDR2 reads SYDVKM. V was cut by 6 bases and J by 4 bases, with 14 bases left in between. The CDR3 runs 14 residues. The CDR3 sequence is CASRGARFADTQYF. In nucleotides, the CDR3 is TGTGCCAGCAGGGGAGCGAGGTTCGCAGATACGCAGTATTTT. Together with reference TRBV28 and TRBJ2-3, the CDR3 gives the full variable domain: DVKVTQSSRYLVKRTGEKVFLECVQDMDHENMFWYRQDPGLGLRLIYFSYDVKMKEKGDIPEGYSVSREKKERFSLILESASTNQTSMYLCASRGARFADTQYFGPGTRLTVL.

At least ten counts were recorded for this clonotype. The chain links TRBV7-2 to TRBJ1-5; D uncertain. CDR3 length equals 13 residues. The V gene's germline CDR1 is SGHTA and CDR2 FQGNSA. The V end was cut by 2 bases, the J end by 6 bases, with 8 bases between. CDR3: CASSLSTGQPQHF. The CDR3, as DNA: TGTGCCAGCAGCTTATCAACGGGTCAGCCCCAGCATTTT.

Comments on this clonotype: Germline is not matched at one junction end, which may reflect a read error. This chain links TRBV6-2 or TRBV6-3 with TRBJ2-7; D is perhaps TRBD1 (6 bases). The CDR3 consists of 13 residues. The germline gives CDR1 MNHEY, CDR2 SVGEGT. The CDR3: CANSLGASYEQYF. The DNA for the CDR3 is TGTGCCAACAGTCTGGGGGCCTCCTACGAGCAGTACTTC.

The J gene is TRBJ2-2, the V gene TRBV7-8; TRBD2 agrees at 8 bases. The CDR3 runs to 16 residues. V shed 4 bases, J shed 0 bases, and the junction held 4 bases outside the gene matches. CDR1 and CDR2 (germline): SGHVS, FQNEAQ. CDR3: CASSSRGGTNTGELFF. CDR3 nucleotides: TGTGCCAGCAGCTCCCGGGGGGGAACGAACACCGGGGAGCTGTTTTTT.

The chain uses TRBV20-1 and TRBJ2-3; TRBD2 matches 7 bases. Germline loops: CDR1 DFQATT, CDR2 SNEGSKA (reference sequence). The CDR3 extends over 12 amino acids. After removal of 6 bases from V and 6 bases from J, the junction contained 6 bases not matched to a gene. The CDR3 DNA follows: TGCAGTGCGAAGACTAGCTCGGATACGCAGTATTTT. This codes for CSAKTSSDTQYF.

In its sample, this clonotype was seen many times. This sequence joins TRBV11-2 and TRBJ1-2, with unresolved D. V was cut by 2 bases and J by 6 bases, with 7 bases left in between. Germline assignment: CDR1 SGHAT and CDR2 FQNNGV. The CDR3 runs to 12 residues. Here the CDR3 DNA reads TGTGCCAGCAGCTTACAAAGGGATGGCTACACCTTC. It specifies CASSLQRDGYTF.

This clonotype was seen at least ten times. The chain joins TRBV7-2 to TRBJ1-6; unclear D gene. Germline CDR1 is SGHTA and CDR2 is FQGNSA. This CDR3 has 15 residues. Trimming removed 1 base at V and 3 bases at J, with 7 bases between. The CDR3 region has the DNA TGTGCCAGCAGCTTAGAGGGCAGCTATAATTCACCCCTCCACTTT. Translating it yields CASSLEGSYNSPLHF. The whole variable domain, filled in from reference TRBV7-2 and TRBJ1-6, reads GAGVSQSPSNKVTEKGKDVELRCDPISGHTALYWYRQSLGQGLEFLIYFQGNSAPDKSGLPSDRFSAERTGGSVSTLTIQRTQQEDSAVYLCASSLEGSYNSPLHFGNGTRLTVT.

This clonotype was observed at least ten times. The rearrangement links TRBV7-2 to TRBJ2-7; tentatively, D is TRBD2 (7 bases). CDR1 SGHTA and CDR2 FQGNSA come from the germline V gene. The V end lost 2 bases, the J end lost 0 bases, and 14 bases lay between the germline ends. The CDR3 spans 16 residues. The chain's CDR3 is CASSLSRGANSYEQYF. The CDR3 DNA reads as TGTGCCAGCAGCTTATCCCGGGGGGCCAACTCCTACGAGCAGTACTTC.

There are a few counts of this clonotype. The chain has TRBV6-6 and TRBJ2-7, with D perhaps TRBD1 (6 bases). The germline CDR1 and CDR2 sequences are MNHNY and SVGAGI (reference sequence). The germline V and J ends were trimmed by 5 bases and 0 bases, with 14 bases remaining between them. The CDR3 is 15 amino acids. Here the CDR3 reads CASSPPDRYSYEQYF. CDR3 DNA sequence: TGTGCCAGCAGTCCCCCCGACAGGTACTCCTACGAGCAGTACTTC.

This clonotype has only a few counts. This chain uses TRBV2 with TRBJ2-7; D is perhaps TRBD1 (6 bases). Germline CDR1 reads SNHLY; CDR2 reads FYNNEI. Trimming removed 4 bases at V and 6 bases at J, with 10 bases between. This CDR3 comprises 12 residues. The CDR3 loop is CASSGGGGEQYF. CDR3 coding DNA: TGTGCCAGCAGTGGAGGGGGTGGCGAGCAGTACTTC.

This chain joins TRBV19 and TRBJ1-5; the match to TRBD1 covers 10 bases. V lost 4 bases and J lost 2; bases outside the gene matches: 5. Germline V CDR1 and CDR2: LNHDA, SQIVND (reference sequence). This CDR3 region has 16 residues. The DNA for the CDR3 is TGTGCCAGTAGTACCGGGACAGGGGATGGCAATCAGCCCCAGCATTTT. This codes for CASSTGTGDGNQPQHF.

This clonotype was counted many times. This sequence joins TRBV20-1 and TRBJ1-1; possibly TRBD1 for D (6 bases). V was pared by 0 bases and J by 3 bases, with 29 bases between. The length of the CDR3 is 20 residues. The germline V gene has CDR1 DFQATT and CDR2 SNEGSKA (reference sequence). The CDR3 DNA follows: TGCAGTGCTAGAGATCTAGACCCTCCAGGGGAGGGCGGGCCGCACACTGAAGCTTTCTTT. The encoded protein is CSARDLDPPGEGGPHTEAFF.

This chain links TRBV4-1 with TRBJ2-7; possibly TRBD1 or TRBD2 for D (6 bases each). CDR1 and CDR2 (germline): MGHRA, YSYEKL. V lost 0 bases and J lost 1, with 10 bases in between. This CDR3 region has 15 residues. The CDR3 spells CASSQEKGGSYEQYF. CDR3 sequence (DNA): TGCGCCAGCAGCCAAGAAAAGGGGGGTTCCTACGAGCAGTACTTC.

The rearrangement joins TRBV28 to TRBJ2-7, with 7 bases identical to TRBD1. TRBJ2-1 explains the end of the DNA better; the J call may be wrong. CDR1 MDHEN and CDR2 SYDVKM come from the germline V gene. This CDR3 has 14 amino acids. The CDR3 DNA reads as TGTGCCAGCAGTTTACGTGGGGGACAGTACGAGCAGTTCTTC. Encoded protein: CASSLRGGQYEQFF.

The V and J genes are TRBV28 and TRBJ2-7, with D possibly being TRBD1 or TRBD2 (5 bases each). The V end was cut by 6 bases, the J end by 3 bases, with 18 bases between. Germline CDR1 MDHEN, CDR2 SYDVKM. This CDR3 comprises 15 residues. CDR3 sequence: CASSTTRDRFYEQYF. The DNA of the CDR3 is TGTGCCAGCAGCACCACCCGGGACCGATTCTACGAGCAGTACTTC.